One and the same sample provided the 15 T cell receptor beta chains below, sequenced in a study of T cells in Graves' hyperthyroidism and ophthalmopathy. Authors of the study amplified TCR beta CDR3 regions from RNA transcripts. The primer set for the first-round RT-PCR of the TCR CDR3 was HTBI. TCRdb re-called the multiplex PCR reads with MiXCR, one entry per CDR3 protein. The sample records 650,000 to 700,000 distinct CDR3 sequences, roughly 17% being singletons. The sequenced sample consisted of blood. Receptors were obtained from a man in his forties or fifties with Graves' hyperthyroidism.

V and J are TRBV28 and TRBJ1-1; no firm D call. CDR1 MDHEN and CDR2 SYDVKM come from the germline V gene. V was trimmed by 6 bases and J by 1 base, leaving 24 bases between them. The CDR3 has 18 residues. For the CDR3, the DNA is TGTGCCAGCAGCTCCAACTCGCCGGGAGCAGTAAGGAACACTGAAGCTTTCTTT. Translated: CASSSNSPGAVRNTEAFF.

This clonotype was counted a few times. J is TRBJ2-2 and V is TRBV11-2; 7 bases line up with TRBD2. After removal of 2 bases from V and 5 bases from J, the junction contained 11 bases not matched to a gene. This CDR3 is built from 17 residues. Germline CDR1 SGHAT, CDR2 FQNNGV. The CDR3, as DNA: TGTGCCAGCAGCTTACCGGCAGCGGGGTCTGGGACCGGGGAGCTGTTTTTT. Protein product: CASSLPAAGSGTGELFF.

Points on this clonotype: This clone may be a read error of a much larger clone one base away. The rearrangement uses TRBV18 and TRBJ2-1; 12 bases agree with TRBD2. This CDR3 spans 15 amino acids. Germline CDR1 reads KGHSH; CDR2 reads LQKENI. Here the CDR3 reads CARSQTSGSNNEQFF. The CDR3 DNA reads TGTGCCAGATCACAGACTAGCGGGAGCAACAATGAGCAGTTCTTC.

J is TRBJ1-5 and V is TRBV28; 7 bases are a match to TRBD1. Germline-derived CDR1 and CDR2 are MDHEN and SYDVKM. The V and J ends lost 5 bases and 4 bases, in that order; junction bases with no gene match: 8. The CDR3 spans 15 residues. CDR3 protein: CASSPARTGNQPQHF. CDR3 nucleotide sequence: TGTGCCAGCAGTCCCGCTCGGACAGGAAATCAGCCCCAGCATTTT.

This clonotype was found many times. The chain employs TRBV28 and TRBJ1-4, with TRBD1 as a possible D gene (6 bases). The V end lost 2 bases, the J end lost 7 bases, and 14 bases lay between the germline ends. Germline-derived CDR1 and CDR2 are MDHEN and SYDVKM. The CDR3 covers 15 residues. The CDR3 region has the DNA TGTGCCAGCAGTTTAAATGGGGGGCAGGTTGAAAAACTGTTTTTT. Protein sequence: CASSLNGGQVEKLFF.

For this clonotype: This could be a read error, since a much larger clone is one nucleotide away. This rearrangement joins TRBV19 to TRBJ1-6; D not resolved. There are 15 residues in the CDR3. The germline CDR1 and CDR2 sequences are LNHDA and SQIVND (reference sequence). For the CDR3, the DNA is TGTGCCACCACGGAGGTCTGGGGAACTAATTCACCCCACCACTTT. This codes for CATTEVWGTNSPHHF.

This clonotype was seen many times. The chain joins TRBV12-3 or TRBV12-4 to TRBJ1-2; tentatively, D is TRBD1 (5 bases). The CDR3 runs 16 residues. Trimming pared 8 bases from V and 7 bases from J, leaving 26 bases between. The chain's CDR3 is CASLGVSEVGFGGYTF. CDR3 nucleotides: TGTGCCAGCTTGGGGGTCTCGGAAGTAGGCTTTGGTGGCTACACCTTC.

In its sample, this clonotype was seen many times. CDR3 DNA: TGTGCCAGCAGTTTAAGGGGACTAATGATGCAAGAGACCCAGTACTTC. This sequence encodes CASSLRGLMMQETQYF. This chain links TRBV28 with TRBJ2-5; 7 positions agree with TRBD2. V was clipped by 2 bases and J by 2 bases; unmatched bases: 8. CDR1 is MDHEN, CDR2 SYDVKM, per germline. The CDR3 sequence is 16 residues long.

This clonotype has ten or more counts. J is TRBJ1-2 and V is TRBV5-5; weak D call: TRBD1 (5 bases). V lost 4 bases to trimming and J lost 4 bases, with 17 bases between them. This CDR3 is built from 15 residues. Germline loops: CDR1 SGHKS, CDR2 YYEKEE (reference sequence). CDR3 region: CASSERQYSIYGYTF. In DNA, the CDR3 is TGTGCCAGCAGCGAGAGACAGTATTCCATCTATGGCTACACCTTC.

In its sample, this clonotype was seen a few times. The chain couples TRBV6-1 to TRBJ2-5; 9 bases agree with TRBD1. With 5 bases clipped from V and 13 bases from J, the junction kept 17 bases outside the gene matches. The CDR3 covers 15 residues. Germline V lookup: CDR1 MNHNS, CDR2 SASEGT. Here the CDR3 DNA reads TGTGCCAGCAGTTCTTACCGGGACAGGGTTCTTAGTTTGTACTTC. Encoded protein: CASSSYRDRVLSLYF.

This clonotype occurred many times. This sequence joins TRBV28 and TRBJ2-7, with a possible D match to TRBD1 (5 bases). Germline V gene data show CDR1 as MDHEN and CDR2 as SYDVKM. The CDR3 covers 13 residues. V lost 5 bases and J 3 bases, leaving 11 bases between the germline ends. As DNA, the CDR3 is TGTGCCAGCAGTCCCCCCACAGGCTACGAGCAGTACTTC. Its translation: CASSPPTGYEQYF.

The rearrangement links TRBV25-1 to TRBJ1-5; weak D call: TRBD1 (5 bases). Trimming removed 8 bases from V and 0 bases from J, with 11 bases in between. Germline lookup yields CDR1 MGHDK and CDR2 SYGVNS. This CDR3 region has 14 residues. Here the CDR3 reads CASADTNSNQPQHF. CDR3 coding DNA: TGTGCCAGCGCGGACACCAATAGCAATCAGCCCCAGCATTTT.

This clonotype was recorded many times. CDR3 nucleotide sequence: TGTGCCTGGTGCGACGGGGGGACTGAAGCTTTCTTT. Translated, it gives CAWCDGGTEAFF. The rearrangement links TRBV30 to TRBJ1-1, with D possibly TRBD1 on 5 matching bases. The CDR3 covers 12 residues. Looked up from germline, CDR1 is GTSNPN and CDR2 is SVGIG (reference sequence). V dropped 5 bases and J dropped 5 bases, with 12 bases sitting between them.

This clonotype was seen more than once but under ten times. The V and J genes are TRBV20-1 and TRBJ1-3, with D possibly TRBD1 on 5 matching bases. From germline, CDR1 is DFQATT and CDR2 SNEGSKA (reference sequence). The CDR3 consists of 14 residues. The germline V and J ends were trimmed by 1 base and 1 base, with 8 bases remaining between them. DNA of the CDR3: TGCAGTGCTAGAGTAGGGGAATCTGGAAACACCATATATTTT. This encodes CSARVGESGNTIYF.

This clonotype was seen more than once but under ten times. V and J are TRBV29-1 and TRBJ2-6; D not certain. The V and J ends lost 4 bases and 4 bases respectively, with 14 bases between them. The CDR3 sequence is 15 residues long. The V gene's germline CDR1 is SQVTM and CDR2 ANQGSEA. DNA of the CDR3: TGCAGCGTTGTCGCACCTTCGACAGGGGCCAACGTCCTGACTTTC. Translation: CSVVAPSTGANVLTF.